This TCR beta chain was captured by sequencing in a study of metastatic and nonmetastatic thyroid tumors. Study-level information: Repertoire comparisons spanned blood and tumor or nodule tissue from malignant and benign thyroid patients.

A remark on this clone: The antigen is unknown.

All patients were treatment-naive before thyroid surgery. Germline values: CDR1 MNHEY, CDR2 SVGEGT. CDR3 length: 12 amino acids. Findings of the study overall: Within blood and tumor, benign nodules reportedly had significantly lower TCR beta diversity than malignant thyroid tumors did.

Per the original methods: In papillary thyroid cancer, a distant-metastasis classifier was built using CDR3 differences across clinicopathological groups. Via MiXCR, TCRdb re-called the PCR reads. In this record, the V and J calls reflect TCRdb's handling and not the investigators' own analysis. Counted here are several thousand clones, about 31% occurring once; the ten biggest clones make up over 15%. The chain links TRBV6-2 or TRBV6-3 to TRBJ1-5; D ambiguous. The material sequenced was adjacent normal tissue. This receptor was obtained from a female donor with papillary thyroid cancer or a benign thyroid nodule (not recorded which). Some clones in this sample may be carry-over from other donors' samples. CDR3 sequence reads: CASNVGGQPQHF. CDR3 bases: TGTGCATCGAATGTAGGTGGTCAGCCCCAGCATTTT.